The T cell receptor beta chain under discussion was sequenced for a study of blood T cell repertoires in COVID-19. Background on the study: Both acute and convalescent COVID-19 samples were obtained from the United States, Italy and Spain. Nucleic acid was either cDNA or gDNA, and it came from T cells, B-cell-depleted T cells, or PBMCs.

Per the authors' pipeline: Estimates of nucleated cell counts were drawn from the amplification of reference gene primers. TCRdb's table, derived via immunoSEQ multiplex PCR, lists solely in-frame clones and lacks some. That table is the source of V, J and clone size, and D and trimming were worked out from the DNA. The sample contains some 51,000 clones, 91% of which appear only once. V was pared by 1 base and J by 2 bases, with 14 bases between. Germline CDR1 reads LGHDT; CDR2 reads YNNKEL (reference sequence). CDR3 length: 16 residues. This clonotype was obtained from a middle-aged man with acute or convalescent COVID-19. The genes are TRBV3-1 (or the pseudogene TRBV3-2) and TRBJ2-5; no reliable D call. The sample consisted of peripheral blood. CDR3: CASSQGSPLWQETQYF. CDR3 DNA: TGTGCCAGCAGCCAAGGTAGCCCGCTTTGGCAAGAGACCCAGTACTTC.